The present T cell receptor (beta chain) was sequenced within a study of graft-versus-host responses after intestinal transplantation. Looking at the study overall: Each transplant was multivisceral, liver-intestinal, or isolated intestinal. Every recipient underwent anti-thymocyte globulin induction, then tacrolimus and steroids for approximately 3 years. Study conclusions and caveats: The authors found GvH clones in recipient marrow, some appearing first in ileum or blood. Some patients had graft-donor T cell macrochimerism, and their allografts showed high graft-versus-host to host-versus-graft clonal ratios.

The data were produced by immunoSEQ multiplex PCR, yet TCRdb's version contains in-frame clones alone and is incomplete. The sample yields about 78,000 clones, around 91% seen once. CDR1 and CDR2 from the germline V gene are SGHTA and FQGNSA. V was trimmed by 8 bases and J by 7 bases, leaving 24 bases between them. The CDR3 sequence is 16 residues long. Concerning this clone itself: What it binds is unknown.

The receptor was isolated from a human donor who was the organ donor for an intestinal transplant. Sequenced material: unstimulated CD8+ T cells sorted from spleen or lymph node cells, taken before transplant. The chain employs TRBV7-2 and TRBJ2-1; TRBD1 might be the D (6 bases). The CDR3 DNA is TGTGCCAGCGGTTCCGGGACACACCCTGGTTGGAATGAGCAGTTCTTC. Translated, it gives CASGSGTHPGWNEQFF.